These 23 T cell receptor beta chains were sequenced from one sample in a study of tumor and adjacent non-tumor tissue in lung cancer. TCRbeta libraries were built with three rounds of nested PCR, modified from ARM-PCR. TCRdb re-called the multiplex PCR reads with MiXCR, one entry per CDR3 protein. This table has about 110,000 distinct CDR3 sequences, nearly 85% appearing once. The template was RNA from unsorted bulk tissue. Source material: lung tumor tissue. These receptors came from a man aged 65 to 85 with non-small cell lung cancer.

As to this clonotype: At one end the junction does not follow the germline gene, possibly because of a read error. CDR3 nucleotide sequence: TGCAGCGTTGGACTAGTGGCCTGGAATGAGCGGTTCTTC. It is translated as CSVGLVAWNERFF. This chain connects TRBV29-1 to TRBJ2-1; D is possibly TRBD2 (6 bases). The CDR3 loop spans 13 amino acids. CDR1 and CDR2 (germline): SQVTM, ANQGSEA.

Here the CDR3 reads CASSQGRGPYEQYF. The CDR3 DNA is TGTGCCAGCAGCCAAGGACGGGGTCCTTACGAGCAGTACTTC. J is TRBJ2-7 and V is TRBV4-2; TRBD2 might be the D (5 bases). The V end was cut by 1 base, the J end by 4 bases, with 11 bases between. The CDR3 is made up of 14 amino acids. Per the germline V gene, CDR1 is LGHNA and CDR2 is YNFKEQ.

Comment on this clonotype: The junction differs from germline at one of its ends, possibly a read error. V and J are TRBV10-2 and TRBJ1-2; D not resolved. The CDR3 length is 15 residues. Per germline, CDR1 WSHSY and CDR2 SAAADI. CDR3 bases: TGCGCCAGCGGTGAGGGAAGGACGGCTGACTATGACTACACCTTC. Residues: CASGEGRTADYDYTF.

A remark on this clonotype: The CDR3 ends on some other residue instead of the conserved phenylalanine or tryptophan, so this is likely a read error. The chain carries TRBV24-1 and TRBJ1-3, with a possible D match to TRBD1 (6 bases). CDR3 size: 14 residues. In germline, CDR1 is KGHDR, CDR2 SFDVKD. DNA of the CDR3: TGTGCAACCAGTGAATCAGGGGCTGGAAACACCATATATTTA. Its protein is CATSESGAGNTIYL.

Worth noting for this clonotype: No conserved phenylalanine or tryptophan is present at the end of the CDR3, so a read error is the likely explanation. This chain uses TRBV11-1 with TRBJ2-5, with D perhaps matching TRBD2 (6 bases). CDR3 length: 15 amino acids. From germline, CDR1 is SGHAT and CDR2 FQDESV (reference sequence). V lost 6 bases to trimming and J lost 5 bases, with 19 bases between them. DNA of the CDR3: TGTGCCAGCAGTCTGGGTAGGACTAATCATGAGACCCAGTACTTA. This gives the protein CASSLGRTNHETQYL.

Comment on this clonotype: Mismatch with germline at one junction end may stem from a read error. This chain connects TRBV10-3 to TRBJ1-5, with unresolved D. This CDR3 region has 16 residues. Germline CDR1 and CDR2: ENHRY and SYGVKD. The CDR3 DNA follows: TGTGCCATCAGGAGTCAGGTTGGTAGTGAAAATCAGCCCCAACATTTT. It codes for CAIRSQVGSENQPQHF.

The table lists this clonotype with a count of one. One end of the junction fails to match germline, which may point to a read error. This chain connects TRBV6-2 or TRBV6-3 to TRBJ2-1; D assignment may be TRBD1 or TRBD2 (6 bases each). The V gene's germline CDR1 is MNHEY and CDR2 SVGEGT. The CDR3 length is 15 residues. The CDR3, as DNA: TGTGCCAGCAGGTGGACAGACTGGGGGGACAATGAGCAGTTCTTT. Translating it yields CASRWTDWGDNEQFF.

This clonotype was counted a single time. No conserved phenylalanine or tryptophan is present at the end of the CDR3, so a read error is the likely explanation. CDR3 in amino acids: CASSGSGTGKIEAFL. DNA for the CDR3: TGTGCCAGCAGTGGATCCGGGACAGGGAAAATCGAAGCTTTCCTT. The gene calls are TRBV6-5 and TRBJ1-1; 9 nucleotides match TRBD1. The V gene's germline CDR1 is MNHEY and CDR2 SVGAGI. CDR3 length: 15 residues. Losses at the gene ends were 5 bases for V and 8 bases for J; bases not matched to a gene: 12.

Of note for this clonotype: A junction end diverges from the germline sequence, so it may reflect a read error. This chain connects TRBV9 to TRBJ2-6, with a possible D match to TRBD2 (6 bases). CDR1 and CDR2 (germline): SGDLS, YYNGEE. There are 14 residues in the CDR3. The chain's CDR3 is CTSSVGTGPNVLTF. Here the CDR3 DNA reads TGTACCAGCAGCGTCGGGACTGGGCCCAACGTCCTGACTTTC.

Points on this clonotype: One junction end disagrees with the germline gene, perhaps due to a read error. The chain uses TRBV7-9 and TRBJ1-4; D is unclear. Germline values: CDR1 SEHNR, CDR2 FQNEAQ (reference sequence). This CDR3 spans 15 amino acids. The CDR3 coding sequence is TGTGTCAGCAACCTATCTAGCCCAGTGAGGGAAAAACTGTTTTTT. The encoded protein is CVSNLSSPVREKLFF.

This clonotype showed up many times. This chain uses TRBV5-1 with TRBJ1-4, with TRBD1 identical over 9 bases. With V trimmed by 7 bases and J by 7 bases, 2 bases remained unmatched. Per the germline V gene, CDR1 is SGHRS and CDR2 is YFSETQ. The CDR3 is made up of 12 amino acids. The CDR3 sequence: CASRGQGEKLFF. The DNA for the CDR3 is TGCGCCAGCCGGGGACAGGGTGAAAAACTGTTTTTT.

In its sample, this clonotype was seen a few times. The chain couples TRBV10-3 to TRBJ2-1, with TRBD2 matching 11 bases. Germline trimming cut 0 bases from V and 5 bases from J; bases unmatched to any gene: 3. Per the germline V gene, CDR1 is ENHRY and CDR2 is SYGVKD. The CDR3 spans 16 residues. CDR3 nucleotides: TGTGCCATCAGTGAGTCTCTGACTAGCGGGGACAATGAGCAGTTCTTC. Its protein product is CAISESLTSGDNEQFF.

The chain links TRBV7-9 to TRBJ2-7; D is possibly TRBD1 or TRBD2 (6 bases each). Looked up from germline, CDR1 is SEHNR and CDR2 is FQNEAQ (reference sequence). The V and J ends lost 1 base and 5 bases respectively, with 12 bases between them. There are 14 residues in the CDR3. The CDR3 sequence: CASSLDQRGDEQYF. The DNA for the CDR3 is TGTGCCAGCAGCTTAGATCAAAGGGGGGACGAGCAGTACTTC.

The chain employs TRBV2 and TRBJ2-7; D is perhaps TRBD1 (5 bases). From germline, CDR1 is SNHLY and CDR2 FYNNEI. The CDR3 length is 12 residues. The V and J ends lost 6 bases and 12 bases respectively, with 18 bases between them. CDR3: CASRTESYEWYF. DNA of the CDR3: TGTGCCAGCAGGACAGAGAGTTACGAGTGGTACTTC.

A note on this clonotype: Because it lacks the conserved phenylalanine or tryptophan at the end, this CDR3 is likely a read error. V gene TRBV6-5 combines with J gene TRBJ2-7; 7 bases map to TRBD2. The CDR3 runs 15 residues. Germline V gives CDR1 MNHEY, CDR2 SVGAGI. Losses at the gene ends were 11 bases for V and 1 base for J; bases not matched to a gene: 14. CDR3 sequence reads: CAVGSRLAGSYEQYL. The CDR3 nucleotides read TGTGCCGTCGGAAGTAGACTAGCAGGTTCCTACGAGCAGTACTTA.

In regard to this clonotype: Sequence at one end of the junction differs from germline and may be a read error. The gene calls are TRBV11-2 and TRBJ2-7; possibly TRBD2 for D (5 bases). The CDR3 covers 13 residues. From germline, CDR1 is SGHAT and CDR2 FQNNGV. CDR3 coding DNA: TGTGCCAACAGCTTAGCAGCGGCTCTCGAGCAGTACTTC. Amino acid sequence: CANSLAAALEQYF.

This clonotype was seen repeatedly, ten times or more. The rearrangement links TRBV4-3 to TRBJ1-3, with unresolved D. Per germline, CDR1 LGHNA and CDR2 YSLEER. Trimming removed 5 bases at V and 2 bases at J, with 7 bases between. The CDR3 runs to 13 residues. CDR3: CASSLKTGNTIYF. CDR3 coding DNA: TGCGCCAGCAGCTTAAAAACTGGAAACACCATATATTTT.

Of note for this clonotype: The junction does not match germline at one end; this may be a read error. This chain links TRBV12-3 or TRBV12-4 with TRBJ2-1, with D possibly TRBD2 on 5 matching bases. This CDR3 has 11 amino acids. The CDR3, as DNA: TGTGCCAGCATCACGGGAAATGAGCATTTCTTC. Protein: CASITGNEHFF.

Notes on this clonotype: The junction and the germline gene differ at one end; a read error may be behind it. The genes are TRBV11-3 and TRBJ2-3, with 9 bases fitting TRBD2. The length of the CDR3 is 17 residues. Germline V CDR1 and CDR2: SGHNT, YENEEA. The CDR3 loop reads CTSSLRGSSGMAKYAVF. The CDR3, as DNA: TGTACCAGCAGCCTAAGGGGGTCTAGCGGGATGGCGAAATACGCAGTATTT.

As for this clonotype: One end of the junction fails to match germline, which may point to a read error. The chain recombines TRBV11-2 with TRBJ2-7; D unresolved. The germline CDR1 and CDR2 sequences are SGHAT and FQNNGV. The CDR3 consists of 13 residues. The CDR3 reads CANSQWTECEQYF. For the CDR3, the DNA is TGTGCCAACAGCCAATGGACCGAGTGCGAACAGTACTTC.

Comment on this clonotype: At one end the junction does not follow the germline gene, possibly because of a read error. The chain employs TRBV6-5 and TRBJ1-2; unclear D gene. The V gene's germline CDR1 is MNHEY and CDR2 SVGAGI. This CDR3 contains 16 residues. CDR3 DNA sequence: TGTGCCAGCAGATATGTTCGGTTGGCTATTTTCTATGGCTACACGTTC. This encodes CASRYVRLAIFYGYTF.

To note about this clonotype: A read error may produce the germline difference seen at one junction end. The rearrangement joins TRBV12-3 or TRBV12-4 to TRBJ2-1, with TRBD2 matching over 9 bases. This CDR3 has 14 amino acids. This CDR3 reads CASSLSREGDEQIF. The DNA of the CDR3 is TGTGCCAGCAGTTTATCGCGGGAGGGCGATGAACAGATCTTC.

This clonotype has only a few counts. A much more abundant neighbour one base away suggests this may be a read error. The genes are TRBV5-4 and TRBJ2-3; D not certain. Looked up from germline, CDR1 is SGHNT and CDR2 is YYREEE (reference sequence). The CDR3 spans 16 residues. The CDR3 protein is CASSLEAAPFGDMQYF. CDR3 DNA: TGTGCCAGCAGCTTGGAGGCAGCCCCCTTTGGAGATATGCAGTATTTT. The whole variable domain, remainder taken from reference TRBV5-4 and TRBJ2-3, is ETGVTQSPTHLIKTRGQQVTLRCSSQSGHNTVSWYQQALGQGPQFIFQYYREEENGRGNFPPRFSGLQFPNYSSELNVNALELDDSALYLCASSLEAAPFGDMQYFGPGTRLTVL.